The 20 T cell receptor beta chains below all came from one sample that was sequenced in a study of PD-L1 blockade in urothelial cancer. Sequencing used immunoSEQ multiplex PCR; TCRdb keeps in-frame clones, though not all of them. The data hold tens of thousands of clones, with 75% to 90% observed a single time. Sequencing used PBMCs, obtained around atezolizumab (anti-PD-L1) treatment. The receptors come from a woman in her 70s with urothelial cancer.

Only a few counts were recorded for this clone. The rearrangement joins TRBV5-6 to TRBJ2-7, with 9 positions matching TRBD1. The CDR3 spans 16 residues. Losses at the gene ends were 0 bases for V and 3 bases for J; bases not matched to a gene: 7. CDR1 is SGHDT, CDR2 YYEEEE, per germline. The CDR3 DNA is TGTGCCAGCAGCTTGGCGGGGACAGGGAGAGACTACGAGCAGTACTTC. This gives the protein CASSLAGTGRDYEQYF.

This chain uses TRBV19 with TRBJ2-1; a weak D match, TRBD2 (5 bases). V was trimmed by 3 bases and J by 0 bases, leaving 12 bases between them. CDR1 is LNHDA and CDR2 is SQIVND in the germline V gene (reference sequence). This CDR3 contains 16 residues. The CDR3 is CASSMRALSSYNEQFF. The CDR3 DNA is TGTGCCAGTAGTATGAGGGCCCTTAGCTCCTACAATGAGCAGTTCTTC.

The chain uses TRBV19 and TRBJ1-1; D is unresolved. This CDR3 spans 12 amino acids. The germline V and J ends were trimmed by 7 bases and 1 base, with 7 bases remaining between them. Looked up from germline, CDR1 is LNHDA and CDR2 is SQIVND (reference sequence). This CDR3 is CASNSGNTEAFF. Written as DNA, the CDR3 is TGTGCCAGTAATTCCGGGAACACTGAAGCTTTCTTT. Based on the CDR3 plus reference TRBV19 and TRBJ1-1, the full variable domain is DGGITQSPKYLFRKEGQNVTLSCEQNLNHDAMYWYRQDPGQGLRLIYYSQIVNDFQKGDIAEGYSVSREKKESFPLTVTSAQKNPTAFYLCASNSGNTEAFFGQGTRLTVV.

The rearrangement links TRBV4-1 to TRBJ1-4; maybe TRBD1 (6 bases). The CDR3 is made up of 17 amino acids. V gave up 3 bases and J gave up 2 bases, with 16 bases separating them. Germline V gene sequence: CDR1 MGHRA, CDR2 YSYEKL. In nucleotides, the CDR3 is TGCGCCAGCAGCCAGAACAGGGTGGGTAGGACTAATGAAAAACTGTTTTTT. This codes for CASSQNRVGRTNEKLFF.

The chain is built from TRBV5-1 and TRBJ2-2; 14 bases fit TRBD2. This CDR3 is 17 amino acids long. With 2 bases clipped from V and 6 bases from J, the junction kept 6 bases outside the gene matches. Per germline, CDR1 SGHRS and CDR2 YFSETQ. The CDR3 loop is CASSFGGLAGAPGELFF. The CDR3 DNA reads as TGCGCCAGCAGCTTCGGGGGACTAGCGGGGGCCCCCGGGGAGCTGTTTTTT.

The chain uses TRBV30 and TRBJ1-5, with 9 bases matching TRBD1. V gave up 1 base and J gave up 11 bases; unmatched junction bases: 6. Germline CDR1 GTSNPN, CDR2 SVGIG (reference sequence). The CDR3 covers 13 residues. The CDR3 region is CAWSAGQGKAQHF. DNA of the CDR3: TGTGCCTGGAGTGCCGGACAGGGGAAGGCCCAGCATTTT.

This rearrangement joins TRBV6-1 to TRBJ2-5; D is possibly TRBD2 (5 bases). CDR3 length: 13 residues. V lost 2 bases and J lost 7, with 11 bases in between. Germline lookup yields CDR1 MNHNS and CDR2 SASEGT. DNA of the CDR3: TGTGCCAGCAGTGAAATGGAGGTTTTGACCCAGTACTTC. It translates to CASSEMEVLTQYF.

The chain carries TRBV5-1 and TRBJ1-4; a possible D gene is TRBD1 (6 bases). This CDR3 has 16 residues. With 3 bases removed from V and 4 bases from J, the gap between germline ends came to 16 bases. Germline V gene sequence: CDR1 SGHRS, CDR2 YFSETQ. CDR3 in DNA: TGCGCCAGCAGCTCACACTCCGGGACAAATAATGAAAAACTGTTTTTT. Translating it yields CASSSHSGTNNEKLFF.

This sequence joins TRBV11-2 and TRBJ2-7; 9 bases fit TRBD1. From germline, CDR1 is SGHAT and CDR2 FQNNGV. Trimming cost V 5 bases and J 4 bases; bases outside gene matches: 6. The CDR3 totals 14 residues. CDR3 bases: TGTGCCAGCAGCCGTACGACAGGGGGGTACGAGCAGTACTTC. It encodes CASSRTTGGYEQYF.

The V call is TRBV9, the J call TRBJ2-2; D possibly corresponds to TRBD2 (8 bases). The germline V and J ends were trimmed by 3 bases and 0 bases, with 21 bases remaining between them. Germline CDR1 and CDR2: SGDLS and YYNGEE. The length of the CDR3 is 19 residues. The CDR3 region has the DNA TGTGCCAGCAGCGCTAGATACAGGGGACTAGTCTCGAACACCGGGGAGCTGTTTTTT. This codes for CASSARYRGLVSNTGELFF.

The rearrangement joins TRBV23-1 to TRBJ1-1; TRBD1 agrees at 8 bases. Being an ORF, TRBV23-1 has a function that is uncertain. The CDR3 totals 16 residues. The V gene end was trimmed by 6 bases and the J gene end by 1 base; junction bases not matched to a gene: 10. CDR3: CASSLQPGGANTEAFF. CDR3 DNA: TGCGCCAGCAGCCTACAACCAGGGGGCGCGAACACTGAAGCTTTCTTT.

The rearrangement joins TRBV19 to TRBJ2-1, with 8 bases lining up with TRBD1. The CDR3 has 13 residues. J lost 10 bases, V lost 5 bases, and 7 bases had no gene match. Per germline, CDR1 LNHDA and CDR2 SQIVND (reference sequence). The DNA for the CDR3 is TGTGCCAGTAGTTTCCCCCGGGACAGGGAGCAGTTCTTC. Its translation is CASSFPRDREQFF. Complete variable domain (other parts from reference TRBV19 and TRBJ2-1): DGGITQSPKYLFRKEGQNVTLSCEQNLNHDAMYWYRQDPGQGLRLIYYSQIVNDFQKGDIAEGYSVSREKKESFPLTVTSAQKNPTAFYLCASSFPRDREQFFGPGTRLTVL.

The chain has TRBV7-9 and TRBJ1-1, with TRBD1 matching 8 bases. With V trimmed by 6 bases and J by 2 bases, 8 bases remained unmatched. CDR1 and CDR2 from the germline V gene are SEHNR and FQNEAQ (reference sequence). The CDR3 is made up of 15 amino acids. CDR3 protein: CASRGRQGLNTEAFF. CDR3 coding DNA: TGTGCCAGCAGAGGGCGACAGGGGTTAAACACTGAAGCTTTCTTT.

The V and J genes are TRBV6-1 and TRBJ1-5; TRBD1 agrees at 9 bases. In germline, CDR1 is MNHNS, CDR2 SASEGT. J lost 0 bases, V lost 0 bases, and 15 bases had no gene match. The CDR3 covers 21 residues. The CDR3 bases are TGTGCCAGCAGTGAAGCCGTAAGGGGACAGGGACCCTCTTATAGCAATCAGCCCCAGCATTTT. It is translated as CASSEAVRGQGPSYSNQPQHF.

The CDR3 DNA reads TGTGCCAGCAGCCAAGAGACAGGGACAGGGTTGGTCCCCAATCAGCCCCAGCATTTT. As protein: CASSQETGTGLVPNQPQHF. This chain links TRBV4-2 with TRBJ1-5; 9 bases map to TRBD1. The CDR3 has 19 amino acids. V lost 0 bases, J lost 3 bases, and 12 bases stayed unmatched. The germline gives CDR1 LGHNA, CDR2 YNFKEQ.

The sample holds a few counts of this clone. This chain connects TRBV4-3 to TRBJ1-2; D is unclear. From germline, CDR1 is LGHNA and CDR2 YSLEER. The CDR3 spans 14 residues. V lost 0 bases to trimming and J lost 8 bases, with 13 bases between them. CDR3 protein: CASSQDWAQPGYTF. CDR3 in DNA: TGCGCCAGCAGCCAAGATTGGGCCCAACCAGGCTACACCTTC.

The chain carries TRBV7-2 and TRBJ2-5, with 13 bases fitting TRBD2. This CDR3 contains 16 residues. V shed 5 bases, J shed 5 bases, and the junction held 8 bases outside the gene matches. Germline V CDR1 and CDR2: SGHTA, FQGNSA. The CDR3 protein is CASSKTSGRAVETQYF. The CDR3 DNA reads as TGTGCCAGCAGCAAAACTAGCGGGAGGGCTGTGGAGACCCAGTACTTC.

V usage is TRBV6-5 and J usage is TRBJ2-4; D might be TRBD2 (6 bases). CDR3 length: 16 amino acids. CDR1 is MNHEY and CDR2 is SVGAGI in the germline V gene. V dropped 0 bases and J dropped 5 bases, with 14 bases sitting between them. CDR3 bases: TGTGCCAGCAGTTACTCCCGGGCGGGGTTCCAAAACATTCAGTACTTC. This encodes CASSYSRAGFQNIQYF.

V is TRBV19 and J is TRBJ2-7; a weak D match, TRBD2 (7 bases). Between the trimmed V and J ends, which lost 6 bases and 5 bases, there was a span of 17 bases. The CDR3 has 14 amino acids. Germline assignment: CDR1 LNHDA and CDR2 SQIVND (reference sequence). For the CDR3, the DNA is TGTGCCAGTAGCAGTGGTGGGGGGGGCGACGAGCAGTACTTC. Translated, it gives CASSSGGGGDEQYF.

This chain joins TRBV5-6 and TRBJ2-1; 10 bases are shared with TRBD1. J was trimmed by 4 bases and V by 4 bases; bases with no gene match: 8. From germline, CDR1 is SGHDT and CDR2 YYEEEE. The CDR3 has 16 residues. The CDR3 DNA reads as TGTGCCAGCAGCCGTCCGGGGACAGGGGTTTACAATGAGCAGTTCTTC. Its protein is CASSRPGTGVYNEQFF.